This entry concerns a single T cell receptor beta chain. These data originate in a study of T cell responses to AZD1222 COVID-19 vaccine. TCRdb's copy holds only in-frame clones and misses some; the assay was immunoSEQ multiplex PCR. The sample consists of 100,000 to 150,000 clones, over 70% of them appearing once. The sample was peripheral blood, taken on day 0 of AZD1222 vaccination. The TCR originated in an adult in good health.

The CDR3 sequence is CASSDGHPYQPQHF. CDR3 nucleotides: TGTGCCAGCAGTGACGGGCACCCGTATCAGCCCCAGCATTTT. V is TRBV2 and J is TRBJ1-5, with D hard to call. CDR1 is SNHLY and CDR2 is FYNNEI in the germline V gene. Trimming took 3 bases from V and 5 from J, leaving 11 bases between them. The CDR3 spans 14 residues.